These T cell receptor beta chains were read from a single sample in a study of tumor-infiltrating lymphocytes in primary liver carcinoma. TCRdb fed the multiplex PCR reads into MiXCR, producing one record per CDR3 protein. The top ten hold roughly 7% of the sample, which has some 200,000 distinct CDR3 sequences, 65% seen once. The specimen sequenced was peripheral blood. These receptors were collected from a woman in her sixties with primary liver carcinoma and hepatitis B virus infection. Each CDR3 is given with its conserved first and last residue. D genes are given only for firm matches. A row's size may be missing; if present it is once, few, many or a size class.

j_call	clone_size	d_call	v_call	cdr3_aa	cdr3_nt
TRBJ1-2	once	.	TRBV5-4	CASSLVDINPNYGYTF	TGTGCCAGCAGCTTGGTTGATATTAATCCTAACTATGGCTACACCTTC
TRBJ1-1	.	TRBD1	TRBV18	CASSPSGTGGNTEAFF	TGTGCCAGCTCGCCATCCGGGACAGGGGGGAACACTGAAGCTTTCTTT
TRBJ2-1	.	TRBD2	TRBV29-1	CSKGLRGTSGDYNEQFF	TGCAGCAAGGGACTCAGAGGGACCAGCGGGGACTACAATGAGCAGTTCTTC
TRBJ1-1	.	.	TRBV28	CASSSRGGNTEAFF	TGTGCCAGCAGTTCCCGGGGGGGGAACACTGAAGCTTTCTTT
TRBJ2-1	.	TRBD2	TRBV11-2	CASSWGLGGTWSLNEQFF	TGTGCCAGCAGCTGGGGACTAGGAGGGACATGGTCCCTCAATGAGCAGTTCTTC
TRBJ2-1	once	TRBD1	TRBV11-3	CASSQFGTGERQLF	TGTGCCAGCAGCCAGTTCGGGACAGGGGAAAGGCAGCTCTTC
TRBJ2-7	once	.	TRBV6-5	CTSSSLSGGVNEQYF	TGTACCAGCAGTTCTCTTTCCGGCGGGGTCAACGAGCAGTACTTC
TRBJ2-6	.	TRBD1	TRBV5-4	CASSLADRGRISGANVLTF	TGTGCCAGCAGCTTGGCCGACAGGGGACGCATCTCTGGGGCCAACGTCCTGACTTTC
TRBJ2-7	.	.	TRBV5-1	CASSPGHTISSYEQYF	TGCGCCAGCAGTCCGGGACACACAATTAGCTCCTACGAGCAGTACTTC
TRBJ2-7	many	.	TRBV6-5	CASSQYSVGYEQYF	TGTGCCAGCAGCCAGTACAGTGTTGGGTACGAGCAGTACTTC
TRBJ2-3	many	.	TRBV5-6	CASSLLGTSSTDTQYF	TGTGCCAGCAGCTTGTTAGGCACCTCTAGCACAGATACGCAGTATTTT
TRBJ2-5	.	.	TRBV5-6	CASSLGQQKTQYF	TGTGCCAGCAGCTTGGGGCAACAAAAGACCCAGTACTTC
TRBJ1-2	few	.	TRBV7-9	CASSKQGLGYTF	TGTGCCAGCAGCAAACAGGGTCTTGGCTACACCTTC
TRBJ2-1	.	TRBD2	TRBV6-1	CDSKPGLAGLVEQFF	TGTGACAGCAAACCGGGACTAGCGGGACTCGTGGAGCAGTTCTTC
TRBJ2-1	once	TRBD1	TRBV29-1	CSGTWTGLNSEQFF	TGCAGCGGAACCTGGACAGGGCTAAATAGTGAGCAGTTCTTC
TRBJ2-7	.	.	TRBV29-1	CSATTRGTHISYELYF	TGCAGTGCCACTACCCGAGGGACACACATTTCATATGAGCTGTACTTC
TRBJ1-5	.	TRBD1	TRBV4-2	CSSNQDGQGSQPQHF	TGTTCCAGCAACCAAGACGGACAGGGGAGTCAGCCCCAGCATTTT
TRBJ2-5	.	.	TRBV7-9	CASSLMAEQETQYF	TGTGCCAGCAGCTTAATGGCAGAACAAGAGACCCAGTACTTC
TRBJ1-1	.	.	TRBV11-2	CASIPPQSTEAFF	TGTGCCAGCATCCCCCCTCAGAGCACTGAAGCTTTCTTT
TRBJ2-7	.	.	TRBV28	CARRGKVYEQYF	TGTGCCAGGAGGGGAAAGGTCTACGAGCAGTACTTC
TRBJ2-3	once	TRBD2	TRBV6-1	CTSSEGLGPDTQYF	TGTACCAGCAGTGAAGGACTAGGGCCAGATACGCAGTATTTC
TRBJ2-1	.	.	TRBV29-1	CSAGGQGNEQFF	TGCAGCGCTGGGGGGCAGGGAAATGAGCAGTTCTTC
TRBJ2-1	many	TRBD2	TRBV4-2	CASSQGGLAGNEQFF	TGTGCCAGCAGCCAAGGGGGACTAGCGGGAAATGAGCAGTTCTTC
TRBJ1-5	.	TRBD1	TRBV30	CAWSRDREPQHF	TGTGCCTGGAGCCGCGACAGGGAACCCCAGCATTTT
TRBJ1-1	.	.	TRBV11-3	CASSAPVPKNTEAFF	TGTGCCAGCAGCGCACCGGTACCCAAGAACACTGAAGCTTTCTTT
TRBJ2-3	medium-sized	.	TRBV11-1	CASSWGTGAPQISQYF	TGTGCCAGCAGCTGGGGGACCGGAGCTCCACAGATTTCGCAGTATTTT
TRBJ1-1	.	.	TRBV7-3	CASSQGREHTEAFF	TGTGCCAGCAGCCAGGGTCGGGAACACACTGAAGCTTTCTTT
TRBJ2-5	once	.	TRBV11-2	CASSLGLPDTRYF	TGTGCCAGCAGCTTAGGGCTGCCAGATACCCGGTACTTC
TRBJ2-7	.	.	TRBV11-1	CASNLGAGAYEQYF	TGTGCTAGCAACTTAGGGGCCGGCGCCTACGAGCAGTACTTC
TRBJ1-2	few	.	TRBV6-5	CASSRTLVYGYTF	TGTGCCAGCAGTCGGACCCTTGTCTATGGCTACACCTTC
TRBJ2-7	many	.	TRBV14	CASSQWGSEQYF	TGTGCCAGCAGCCAATGGGGAAGCGAGCAGTACTTC
TRBJ2-7	.	.	TRBV10-3	CAISESGLEDYEQYF	TGTGCCATCAGTGAGTCCGGGCTAGAGGACTACGAGCAGTACTTC
TRBJ1-2	.	.	TRBV11-2	CASSYSHNLGSYTF	TGTGCCAGCAGCTACAGCCACAATCTCGGTAGCTACACCTTC
TRBJ2-1	.	.	TRBV28	CASSHRAPTDSEQFF	TGTGCCAGCAGTCACCGGGCTCCCACGGACAGTGAGCAGTTCTTC
TRBJ2-1	.	.	TRBV6-6	CASSPPWETRSYNEQFF	TGTGCCAGCAGCCCCCCCTGGGAAACCCGCTCCTACAATGAGCAGTTCTTC
TRBJ2-3	few	TRBD2	TRBV5-6	CASSSLSGLAGVSNTQYF	TGTGCCAGCAGCTCCCTGAGTGGACTAGCGGGAGTTTCGAATACGCAGTATTTT
TRBJ1-2	once	.	TRBV30	CAWTHSAGYTF	TGTGCCTGGACTCATTCTGCTGGCTACACCTTC